The 21 T cell receptor beta chains given below trace back to one sample, sequenced in a study of blood T cells in healthy people across ages. PCR was performed a second time for roughly 7 to 12 cycles using a sample-barcoded 5' primer and a J-beta primer mix. MiXCR, run by TCRdb on the 5' RACE reads, gives a single entry per CDR3 protein. This table holds roughly 800,000 distinct CDR3 sequences, 55% to 70% found once. The sample comprised blood. All receptors come from a man aged 30 to 39 in good health.

V and J are TRBV28 and TRBJ1-5; perhaps TRBD1 as D (5 bases). Trimming cost V 3 bases and J 5 bases, with 14 bases left between them. Germline V gene lookup returns CDR1 MDHEN and CDR2 SYDVKM. The CDR3 runs to 15 residues. CDR3 amino acids: CASSFGLGGYQPQHF. CDR3 bases: TGTGCCAGCAGTTTTGGTCTTGGGGGTTATCAGCCCCAGCATTTT.

This sequence joins TRBV6-5 and TRBJ2-5, with D unclear. V dropped 2 bases and J dropped 1 base, with 5 bases sitting between them. The CDR3 has 13 residues. Germline V gives CDR1 MNHEY, CDR2 SVGAGI. CDR3 loop: CASSYRIQETQYF. The CDR3 region has the DNA TGTGCCAGCAGTTACAGAATCCAAGAGACCCAGTACTTC.

The chain links TRBV12-3 or TRBV12-4 to TRBJ2-5; D is possibly TRBD2 (5 bases). This CDR3 is built from 14 residues. The V gene lost 3 bases and the J gene lost 9 bases, with 17 bases spanning the gap. The CDR3 sequence: CASSFPEATAAQYF. Written as DNA, the CDR3 is TGTGCCAGCAGTTTCCCAGAGGCCACAGCGGCCCAGTACTTC.

The V and J genes are TRBV27 and TRBJ1-5; no clear D gene. Trimming removed 3 bases at V and 0 bases at J, with 6 bases between. CDR1 is MNHEY, CDR2 SMNVEV, per germline (reference sequence). The CDR3 is 14 residues long. CDR3 sequence: CASSLGISNQPQHF. For the CDR3, the DNA is TGTGCCAGCAGTTTGGGGATTAGCAATCAGCCCCAGCATTTT.

The gene calls are TRBV12-3 or TRBV12-4 and TRBJ2-2, with 16 bases lining up with TRBD2. Trimming removed 6 bases from V and 6 bases from J; junction bases left unmatched: 4. The length of the CDR3 is 16 residues. The CDR3 loop reads CASSRGLAGGSGELFF. The CDR3 nucleotides are TGTGCCAGCAGCCGGGGACTAGCGGGGGGGTCCGGGGAGCTGTTTTTT.

The chain combines TRBV27 with TRBJ2-7, with 15 nucleotides matching TRBD2. The CDR3 contains 18 residues. Germline CDR1 and CDR2: MNHEY and SMNVEV (reference sequence). V lost 5 bases, J lost 1 base, and 9 bases stayed unmatched. CDR3 protein: CASSVTGLAGGSSYEQYF. CDR3 DNA sequence: TGTGCCAGCAGTGTAACGGGACTAGCGGGAGGATCGTCCTACGAGCAGTACTTC.

This clonotype came up once. The chain joins TRBV7-3 to TRBJ2-1, with TRBD2 matching over 7 bases. J was trimmed by 4 bases and V by 9 bases; bases with no gene match: 12. Per the germline V gene, CDR1 is SGHTA and CDR2 is FQGTGA. The CDR3 consists of 15 residues. CDR3 nucleotides: TGTGCCAGGATTAACGTACTAGCGCTTTACAATGAGCAGTTCTTC. It yields the protein CARINVLALYNEQFF. Full variable domain (missing parts from reference TRBV7-3 and TRBJ2-1): GAGVSQTPSNKVTEKGKYVELRCDPISGHTALYWYRQSLGQGPEFLIYFQGTGAADDSGLPNDRFFAVRPEGSVSTLKIQRTERGDSAVYLCARINVLALYNEQFFGPGTRLTVL.

This clonotype has more than one count but fewer than ten. The rearrangement joins TRBV20-1 to TRBJ2-7; 10 nucleotides align to TRBD1. J lost 5 bases, V lost 0 bases, and 7 bases had no gene match. The CDR3 loop spans 15 amino acids. Germline loops: CDR1 DFQATT, CDR2 SNEGSKA (reference sequence). Here the CDR3 DNA reads TGCAGTGCTAGAGATAGGGACAGGGGCGCCCACGAGCAGTACTTC. Translation gives CSARDRDRGAHEQYF.

The chain combines TRBV20-1 with TRBJ1-5, with D unclear. V lost 6 bases and J 5 bases, leaving 14 bases between the germline ends. Germline assignment: CDR1 DFQATT and CDR2 SNEGSKA (reference sequence). The CDR3 runs to 13 residues. This CDR3 reads CSALGWEDQPQHF. DNA of the CDR3: TGCAGTGCCTTGGGGTGGGAAGATCAGCCCCAGCATTTT.

This chain links TRBV20-1 with TRBJ2-1; weak D call: TRBD2 (6 bases). Germline V gene sequence: CDR1 DFQATT, CDR2 SNEGSKA (reference sequence). The CDR3 loop spans 14 amino acids. Trimming stripped 6 bases from V and 8 bases from J, with 20 bases between. The CDR3 reads CSATGLRVIDEQFF. For the CDR3, the DNA is TGCAGTGCGACGGGACTCCGAGTAATCGATGAGCAGTTCTTC.

This clonotype was found a few times. It is unclear where the CDR3 begins or ends on the DNA, so no DNA is shown, and the CDR3 is as TCRdb lists it. CDR3 residues: CASSSSGGEAFF. V usage is TRBV6-4 and J usage is TRBJ1-1. Germline V CDR1 and CDR2: MRHNA, SNTAGT. 12 amino acids form the CDR3, both terminal residues included.

The genes are TRBV24-1 and TRBJ2-1, with TRBD2 matching over 9 bases. This CDR3 spans 15 amino acids. J gave up 6 bases and V 3 bases, and 5 bases lay outside the gene matches. Per the germline V gene, CDR1 is KGHDR and CDR2 is SFDVKD. This chain's CDR3 is CATSDQAGGLNEQFF. The CDR3 region has the DNA TGTGCCACCAGTGATCAAGCGGGAGGTCTCAATGAGCAGTTCTTC.

This clonotype came up once. J is TRBJ1-1 and V is TRBV20-1, with TRBD1 identical over 10 bases. V shed 6 bases and J 8 bases; nucleotides not matched to a gene: 12. Germline loops: CDR1 DFQATT, CDR2 SNEGSKA (reference sequence). The CDR3 loop spans 14 amino acids. Here the CDR3 reads CSARDRGIPLEAFF. The CDR3, as DNA: TGCAGTGCCAGGGACAGGGGTATTCCATTAGAAGCTTTCTTT.

The chain employs TRBV5-1 and TRBJ1-2, with 7 positions matching TRBD1. V trimming: 3 bases; J trimming: 3 bases; junction bases outside the gene matches: 8. The length of the CDR3 is 15 residues. Per germline, CDR1 SGHRS and CDR2 YFSETQ. CDR3 amino acids: CASSSDTGADYGYTF. CDR3 DNA sequence: TGCGCCAGCAGCTCGGATACAGGGGCGGACTATGGCTACACCTTC.

Worth noting for this clonotype: A junction boundary mismatches the germline segment, possibly from a read error. This rearrangement joins TRBV25-1 to TRBJ2-4; the D call may be TRBD1 or TRBD2 (7 bases each). The CDR3 is made up of 18 amino acids. Germline V gene data show CDR1 as MGHDK and CDR2 as SYGVNS. DNA for the CDR3: TGTGCCAGCAGTGAAAAGGGGGCCCGGGAAAGCGGGAAAAAAATTCAGTACTTC. It specifies CASSEKGARESGKKIQYF.

This clonotype was detected a few times. V usage is TRBV6-5 and J usage is TRBJ2-7; 7 bases line up with TRBD2. V lost 2 bases, J lost 2 bases, and 3 bases stayed unmatched. This CDR3 spans 14 amino acids. The germline CDR1 and CDR2 sequences are MNHEY and SVGAGI. CDR3 loop: CASSYKRGPYEQYF. As DNA, the CDR3 is TGTGCCAGCAGTTACAAGCGGGGACCCTACGAGCAGTACTTC.

With regard to this clonotype: At one of its ends the junction is not consistent with the germline gene, which may arise from a read error. The chain combines TRBV14 with TRBJ1-2; TRBD1 matches at 8 bases. The CDR3 has 15 amino acids. Germline V gene data show CDR1 as SGHDN and CDR2 as FVKESK. The CDR3 DNA sequence: TGTGCCAGCAGCAAAGACGCCGGGACAGGCTATGGCTACACCTTC. It is translated as CASSKDAGTGYGYTF.

This CDR3 is CASSQYSTQYF. CDR3 nucleotides: TGTGCCAGCAGCCAGTACTCAACCCAGTACTTC. The chain links TRBV11-2 to TRBJ2-4; unclear D gene. Trimming left V 5 bases short and J 13 bases short, with 12 bases between. The CDR3 is 11 residues long. CDR1 is SGHAT and CDR2 is FQNNGV in the germline V gene.

The sample holds a few counts of this clonotype. The J gene is TRBJ2-3, the V gene TRBV7-2, with TRBD1 matching over 8 bases. Germline CDR1 reads SGHTA; CDR2 reads FQGNSA. The CDR3 runs 16 residues. V shed 5 bases, J shed 0 bases, and the junction held 7 bases outside the gene matches. The CDR3 bases are TGTGCCAGCAGCCCCCGGACAGGGCCTAGCACAGATACGCAGTATTTT. Protein: CASSPRTGPSTDTQYF.

The CDR3 sequence: CSALSRATYEQYF. CDR3 coding DNA: TGCAGTGCACTAAGTAGGGCTACCTACGAGCAGTACTTC. The gene calls are TRBV20-1 and TRBJ2-7; D not resolved. The CDR3 is 13 amino acids. V lost 6 bases, J lost 2 bases, and 14 bases lay in between. Germline values: CDR1 DFQATT, CDR2 SNEGSKA (reference sequence).

This clonotype was found a few times. The genes are TRBV15 and TRBJ2-3; D is unclear. The V gene lost 7 bases and the J gene lost 6 bases, with 5 bases spanning the gap. Germline CDR1 and CDR2: LNHNV and YYDKDF (reference sequence). The CDR3 covers 10 residues. The CDR3 protein is CATKGDTQYF. The CDR3 coding sequence is TGTGCCACCAAAGGGGATACGCAGTATTTT.